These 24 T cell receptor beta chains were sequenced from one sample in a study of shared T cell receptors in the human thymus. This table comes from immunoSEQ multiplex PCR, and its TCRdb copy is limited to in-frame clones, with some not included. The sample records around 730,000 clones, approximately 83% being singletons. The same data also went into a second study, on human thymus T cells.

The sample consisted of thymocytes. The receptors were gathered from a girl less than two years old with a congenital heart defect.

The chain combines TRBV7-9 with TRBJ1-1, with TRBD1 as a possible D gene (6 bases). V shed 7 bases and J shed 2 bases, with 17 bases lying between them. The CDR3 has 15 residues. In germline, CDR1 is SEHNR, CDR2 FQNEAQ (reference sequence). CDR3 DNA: TGTGCCAGCAACCCTCCGGGACACTTTAACACTGAAGCTTTCTTT. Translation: CASNPPGHFNTEAFF.

CDR3 coding DNA: TGTGCCAGTAGTGTTAGCGGGGTGAACACCGGGGAGCTGTTTTTT. Translation: CASSVSGVNTGELFF. V usage is TRBV19 and J usage is TRBJ2-2, with 8 bases matching TRBD2. CDR3 size: 15 residues. V was pared by 5 bases and J by 1 base, with 3 bases of the junction left unmatched. Germline CDR1 reads LNHDA; CDR2 reads SQIVND (reference sequence).

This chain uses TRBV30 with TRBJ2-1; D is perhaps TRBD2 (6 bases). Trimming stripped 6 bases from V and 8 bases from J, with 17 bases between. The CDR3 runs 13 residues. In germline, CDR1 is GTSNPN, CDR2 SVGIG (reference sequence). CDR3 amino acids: CACRTKEGYEQFF. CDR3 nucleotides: TGTGCCTGCAGGACTAAAGAGGGCTATGAGCAGTTCTTC.

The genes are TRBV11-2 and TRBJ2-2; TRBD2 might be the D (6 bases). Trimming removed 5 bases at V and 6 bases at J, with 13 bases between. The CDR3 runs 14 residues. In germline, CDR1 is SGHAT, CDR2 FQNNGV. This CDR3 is CASSDRTNSGELFF. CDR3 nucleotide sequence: TGTGCCAGCAGCGATAGGACTAATTCCGGGGAGCTGTTTTTT. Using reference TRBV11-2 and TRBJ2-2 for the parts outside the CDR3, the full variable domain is EAGVAQSPRYKIIEKRQSVAFWCNPISGHATLYWYQQILGQGPKLLIQFQNNGVVDDSQLPKDRFSAERLKGVDSTLKIQPAKLEDSAVYLCASSDRTNSGELFFGEGSRLTVL.

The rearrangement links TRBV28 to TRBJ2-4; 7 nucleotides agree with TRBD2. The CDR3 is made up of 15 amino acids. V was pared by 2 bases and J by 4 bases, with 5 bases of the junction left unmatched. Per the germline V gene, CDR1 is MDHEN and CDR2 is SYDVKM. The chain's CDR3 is CASSLRGDPKNIQYF. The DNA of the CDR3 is TGTGCCAGCAGTTTACGGGGGGATCCGAAAAACATTCAGTACTTC.

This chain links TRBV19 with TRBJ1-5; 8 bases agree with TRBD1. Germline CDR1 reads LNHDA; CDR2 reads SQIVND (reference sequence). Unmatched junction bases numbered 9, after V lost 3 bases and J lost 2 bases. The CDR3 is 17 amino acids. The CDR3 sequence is CASSIQTGENRNQPQHF. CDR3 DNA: TGTGCCAGTAGTATCCAGACAGGGGAGAATCGCAATCAGCCCCAGCATTTT.

The CDR3 here is CASSSGDRGPGNTQYF. The CDR3 nucleotides read TGCGCCAGCAGCTCCGGAGACAGGGGGCCGGGCAATACGCAGTATTTT. The chain recombines TRBV5-1 with TRBJ2-3, with TRBD1 matching 10 bases. Germline CDR1 reads SGHRS; CDR2 reads YFSETQ. This CDR3 contains 16 residues. V trimming: 3 bases; J trimming: 7 bases; junction bases outside the gene matches: 11.

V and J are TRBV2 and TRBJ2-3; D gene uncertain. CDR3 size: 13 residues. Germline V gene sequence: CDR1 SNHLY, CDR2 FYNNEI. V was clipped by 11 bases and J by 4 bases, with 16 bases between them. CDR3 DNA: TGTGCCGAGGAAGTCATCGTCCCAGATACGCAGTATTTT. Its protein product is CAEEVIVPDTQYF.

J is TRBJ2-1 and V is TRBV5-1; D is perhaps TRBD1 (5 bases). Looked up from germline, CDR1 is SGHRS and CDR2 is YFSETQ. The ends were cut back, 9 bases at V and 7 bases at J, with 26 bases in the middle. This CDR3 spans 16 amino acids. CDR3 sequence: CATKTEGVNGKNEQFF. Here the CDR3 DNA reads TGCGCCACCAAGACCGAAGGGGTCAATGGCAAGAATGAGCAGTTCTTC.

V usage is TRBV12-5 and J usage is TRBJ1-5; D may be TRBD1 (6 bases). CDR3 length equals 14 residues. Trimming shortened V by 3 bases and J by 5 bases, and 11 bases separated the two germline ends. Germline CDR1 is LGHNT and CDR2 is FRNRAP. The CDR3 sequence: CASGFKQGDQPQHF. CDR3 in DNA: TGTGCTAGTGGTTTTAAACAGGGAGATCAGCCCCAGCATTTT.

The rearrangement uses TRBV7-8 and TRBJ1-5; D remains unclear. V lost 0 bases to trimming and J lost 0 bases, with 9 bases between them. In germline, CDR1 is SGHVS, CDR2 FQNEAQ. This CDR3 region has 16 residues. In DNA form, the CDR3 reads TGTGCCAGCAGCTTAGCACCTAGGCTTAGCAATCAGCCCCAGCATTTT. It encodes CASSLAPRLSNQPQHF.

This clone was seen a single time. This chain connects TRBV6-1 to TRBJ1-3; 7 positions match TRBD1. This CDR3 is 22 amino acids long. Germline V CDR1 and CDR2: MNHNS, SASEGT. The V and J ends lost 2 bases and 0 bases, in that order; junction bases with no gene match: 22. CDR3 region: CASSETSYHDRAFESSGNTIYF. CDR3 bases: TGTGCCAGCAGTGAAACCTCTTACCACGACAGGGCCTTTGAGAGCTCTGGAAACACCATATATTTT.

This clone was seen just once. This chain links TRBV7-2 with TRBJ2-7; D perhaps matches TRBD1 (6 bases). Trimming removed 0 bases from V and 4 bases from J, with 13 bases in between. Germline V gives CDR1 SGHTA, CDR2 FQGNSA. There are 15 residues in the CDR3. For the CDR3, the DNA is TGTGCCAGCAGCTTAGCGGGGACATTAACTTACGAGCAGTACTTC. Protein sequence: CASSLAGTLTYEQYF. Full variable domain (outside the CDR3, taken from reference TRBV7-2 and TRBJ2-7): GAGVSQSPSNKVTEKGKDVELRCDPISGHTALYWYRQSLGQGLEFLIYFQGNSAPDKSGLPSDRFSAERTGGSVSTLTIQRTQQEDSAVYLCASSLAGTLTYEQYFGPGTRLTVT.

CDR3 protein: CAISLAGGPAGELFF. As DNA, the CDR3 is TGTGCCATCAGCTTGGCGGGGGGGCCGGCCGGGGAGCTGTTTTTT. The chain couples TRBV10-3 to TRBJ2-2; 9 nucleotides agree with TRBD2. After removal of 6 bases from V and 6 bases from J, the junction contained 8 bases not matched to a gene. In germline, CDR1 is ENHRY, CDR2 SYGVKD. This CDR3 is built from 15 residues.

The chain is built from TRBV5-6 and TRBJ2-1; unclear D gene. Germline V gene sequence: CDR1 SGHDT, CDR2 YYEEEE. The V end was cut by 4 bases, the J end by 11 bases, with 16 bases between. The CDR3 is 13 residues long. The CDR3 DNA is TGTGCCAGCAGCCGCTCCTTTGAAGCAAAGCAGTTCTTC. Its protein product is CASSRSFEAKQFF.

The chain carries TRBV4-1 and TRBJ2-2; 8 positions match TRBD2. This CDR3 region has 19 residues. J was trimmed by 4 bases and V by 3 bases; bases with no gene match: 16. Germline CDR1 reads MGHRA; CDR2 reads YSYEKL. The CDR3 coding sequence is TGCGCCAGCAGCCAGCTCAAGTGGCGGGGGGAGGCGTCCACCGGGGAGCTGTTTTTT. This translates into CASSQLKWRGEASTGELFF.

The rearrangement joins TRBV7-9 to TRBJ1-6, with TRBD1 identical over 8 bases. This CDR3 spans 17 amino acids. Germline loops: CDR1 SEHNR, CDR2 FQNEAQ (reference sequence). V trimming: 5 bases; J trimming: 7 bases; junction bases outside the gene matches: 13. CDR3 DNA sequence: TGTGCCAGCAGCCCGACAGGGGAGCCCTCGGGGAATTCACCCCTCCACTTT. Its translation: CASSPTGEPSGNSPLHF.

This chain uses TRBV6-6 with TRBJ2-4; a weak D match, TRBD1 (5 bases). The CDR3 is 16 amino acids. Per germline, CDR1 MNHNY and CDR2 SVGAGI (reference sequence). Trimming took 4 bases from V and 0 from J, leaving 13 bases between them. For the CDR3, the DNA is TGTGCCAGCAGTTCTCGACAGATTCTAGCCAAAAACATTCAGTACTTC. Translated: CASSSRQILAKNIQYF.

CDR3 DNA sequence: TGTGCCAGCCTTAGGGCCTTAGGGGTGAACACTGAAGCTTTCTTT. Residues: CASLRALGVNTEAFF. The chain couples TRBV6-5 to TRBJ1-1, with D perhaps matching TRBD1 (5 bases). The V and J ends lost 8 bases and 0 bases respectively, with 16 bases between them. The CDR3 loop spans 15 amino acids. The germline CDR1 and CDR2 sequences are MNHEY and SVGAGI.

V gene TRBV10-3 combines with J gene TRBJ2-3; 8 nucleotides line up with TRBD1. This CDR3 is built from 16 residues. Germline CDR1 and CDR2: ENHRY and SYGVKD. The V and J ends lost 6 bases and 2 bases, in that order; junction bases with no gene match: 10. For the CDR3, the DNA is TGTGCCATCAGCCCTTTGACAGGGGAGTTCACAGATACGCAGTATTTT. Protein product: CAISPLTGEFTDTQYF.

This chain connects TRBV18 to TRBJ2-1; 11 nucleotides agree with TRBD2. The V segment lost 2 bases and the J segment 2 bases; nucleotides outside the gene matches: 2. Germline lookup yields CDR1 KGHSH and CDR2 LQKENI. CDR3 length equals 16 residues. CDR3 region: CASSPIAGGPYNEQFF. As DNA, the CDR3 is TGTGCCAGCTCACCAATAGCGGGGGGGCCCTACAATGAGCAGTTCTTC.

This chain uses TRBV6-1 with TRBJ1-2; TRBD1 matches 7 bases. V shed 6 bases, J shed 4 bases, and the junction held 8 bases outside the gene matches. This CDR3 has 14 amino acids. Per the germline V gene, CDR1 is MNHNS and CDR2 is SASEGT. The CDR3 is CASRQTGLFYGYTF. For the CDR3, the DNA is TGTGCCAGCAGACAGACAGGGCTGTTCTATGGCTACACCTTC.

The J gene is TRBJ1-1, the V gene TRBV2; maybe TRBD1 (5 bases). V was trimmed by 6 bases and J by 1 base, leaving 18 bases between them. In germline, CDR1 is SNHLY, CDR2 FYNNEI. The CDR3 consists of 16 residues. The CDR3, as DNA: TGTGCCAGCAGGGCAGGGCCGAAAAGGGAGAACACTGAAGCTTTCTTT. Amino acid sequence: CASRAGPKRENTEAFF.

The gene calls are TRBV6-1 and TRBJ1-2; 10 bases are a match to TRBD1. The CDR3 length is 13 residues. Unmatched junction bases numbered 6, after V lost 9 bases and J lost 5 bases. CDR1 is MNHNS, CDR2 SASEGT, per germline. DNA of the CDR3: TGTGCCAGTGACAGGGGGCGAAAATATGGCTACACCTTC. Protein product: CASDRGRKYGYTF.